Here is one T cell receptor beta chain with its context. Its target is unknown. These data belong to a study of chemoradiotherapy in HPV16-positive cancers. Study-level findings and limits: Candidate HPV-specific clones and E7-related TCR motifs grew in tumor during treatment. In HPV16-positive patients, HPV-responsive T-cell expansion tracked better recurrence-free survival.

The germline V gene has CDR1 SEHNR and CDR2 FQNEAQ (reference sequence). The CDR3 is made up of 16 amino acids. V gave up 1 base and J gave up 2 bases, with 14 bases separating them. This table comes from immunoSEQ multiplex PCR, and its TCRdb copy is limited to in-frame clones, with some not included. This table has tens of thousands of clones, about 90% appearing once. Sequenced material: blood, taken from a patient who underwent chemoradiotherapy. This TCR was recovered from a human donor with HPV-associated anogenital cancer. The chain couples TRBV7-9 to TRBJ1-2; D gene ambiguous. The CDR3 bases are TGTGCCAGCAGCTTAGATGGGCAGGCGGGCAACTATGGCTACACCTTC. It yields the protein CASSLDGQAGNYGYTF. The entire variable domain, with the rest obtained from reference TRBV7-9 and TRBJ1-2, is as follows: DTGVSQNPRHKITKRGQNVTFRCDPISEHNRLYWYRQTLGQGPEFLTYFQNEAQLEKSRLLSDRFSAERPKGSFSTLEIQRTEQGDSAMYLCASSLDGQAGNYGYTFGSGTRLTVV.